The rows below give T cell receptor beta chains drawn from one sample of a study of cytomegalovirus exposure and HLA in healthy donors. TCRdb's copy holds only in-frame clones and misses some; the assay was immunoSEQ multiplex PCR. The data hold 110,000 or so clones, with roughly 76% observed a single time. Sequencing was done on a sample of PBMCs. Source of these receptors: a woman in her 40s in good health and CMV-seropositive. Both conserved end residues are part of each CDR3.

v_call: TRBV18; j_call: TRBJ2-7; cdr3_aa: CASSPLQGRGEQYF
v_call: TRBV20-1; j_call: TRBJ1-1; cdr3_aa: CRAGGGSEAFF
v_call: TRBV4-1; j_call: TRBJ1-2; cdr3_aa: CASSQGGPTENHVF
v_call: TRBV6-5; j_call: TRBJ2-3; cdr3_aa: CASSYSSYYTDTQYF
v_call: TRBV7-8; j_call: TRBJ1-2; cdr3_aa: CASSPQWRGYTF
v_call: TRBV4-1; j_call: TRBJ2-7; cdr3_aa: CASSYAPRTGRLTYEQYF
v_call: TRBV30; j_call: TRBJ2-7; cdr3_aa: CAWSRDRVGGNEQYF
v_call: TRBV4-1; j_call: TRBJ2-3; cdr3_aa: CASSPKSRQGGTDTQYF
v_call: TRBV30; j_call: TRBJ1-5; cdr3_aa: CAWSGGPVKPQHF
v_call: TRBV7-2; j_call: TRBJ2-1; cdr3_aa: CASSLSAGYYNEQFF
v_call: TRBV7-7; j_call: TRBJ2-3; cdr3_aa: CASSPRETDTQYF
v_call: TRBV2; j_call: TRBJ2-2; cdr3_aa: CASRDGRSGELFF
v_call: TRBV10-3; j_call: TRBJ2-2; cdr3_aa: CAIGGTNTGELFF
v_call: TRBV5-4; j_call: TRBJ2-3; cdr3_aa: CASSSKEGADTQYF
v_call: TRBV6-5; j_call: TRBJ1-5; cdr3_aa: CASSYSNGGGNQPQHF
v_call: TRBV11-2; j_call: TRBJ1-1; cdr3_aa: CASSPGGLFAFF
v_call: TRBV4-2; j_call: TRBJ2-1; cdr3_aa: CASSQDPGGQIEQFF
v_call: TRBV6-5; j_call: TRBJ1-4; cdr3_aa: CASSRTGPEKLFF
v_call: TRBV7-9; j_call: TRBJ2-3; cdr3_aa: CASSPLSVRGSPQYF
v_call: TRBV2; j_call: TRBJ1-4; cdr3_aa: CASRLDRVGGTNEKLFF
v_call: TRBV5-1; j_call: TRBJ2-5; cdr3_aa: CASSNQGGETQYF
v_call: TRBV9; j_call: TRBJ2-7; cdr3_aa: CASSVAGQAVEQYF
v_call: TRBV13; j_call: TRBJ1-1; cdr3_aa: CASSLVWEDTEAFF
v_call: TRBV5-1; j_call: TRBJ1-1; cdr3_aa: CASSPDRGGTEAFF
v_call: TRBV7-9; j_call: TRBJ1-5; cdr3_aa: CASSPQIVNQPQHF
v_call: TRBV6-5; j_call: TRBJ2-1; cdr3_aa: CASSPERGVNNEQFF
v_call: TRBV18; j_call: TRBJ1-2; cdr3_aa: CASSPRNGGYGYTF
v_call: TRBV10-3; j_call: TRBJ1-2; cdr3_aa: CAITHRQGDLYGYTF
v_call: TRBV19; j_call: TRBJ2-3; cdr3_aa: CASSIRRDTDTQYF
v_call: TRBV2; j_call: TRBJ1-2; cdr3_aa: CASSEGTGADGYTF
v_call: TRBV28; j_call: TRBJ1-5; cdr3_aa: CASSSGRLGNQPQHF
v_call: TRBV19; j_call: TRBJ1-1; cdr3_aa: CASSSRRQGVGTEAFF
v_call: TRBV5-1; j_call: TRBJ2-6; cdr3_aa: CASRTGSSGANVLTF
v_call: TRBV5-1; j_call: TRBJ2-1; cdr3_aa: CASTERGGEQFF
v_call: TRBV7-9; j_call: TRBJ2-3; cdr3_aa: CASSLAGPSTDTQYF
v_call: TRBV5-1; j_call: TRBJ1-4; cdr3_aa: CASSLQAWAPNEKLFF
v_call: TRBV10-3; j_call: TRBJ2-1; cdr3_aa: CAISESSGGPHEQFF
v_call: TRBV7-2; j_call: TRBJ1-4; cdr3_aa: CASSLDRSRANEKLFF
v_call: TRBV18; j_call: TRBJ2-6; cdr3_aa: CASSPRVSRLAAVSGANVLTF
v_call: TRBV15; j_call: TRBJ1-1; cdr3_aa: CATSSGQGWSTEAFF
v_call: TRBV2; j_call: TRBJ1-4; cdr3_aa: CASMGALDDEKLFF
v_call: TRBV11-2; j_call: TRBJ1-1; cdr3_aa: CASSLPSPEAFF
v_call: TRBV10-3; j_call: TRBJ2-7; cdr3_aa: CAISPSTGTNEQYF
v_call: TRBV5-1; j_call: TRBJ2-7; cdr3_aa: CASSPDRGFIEQYF
v_call: TRBV6-6; j_call: TRBJ1-2; cdr3_aa: CASHDTGGDDGGYTF
v_call: TRBV6-1; j_call: TRBJ1-2; cdr3_aa: CASSSYQGSYGYTF
v_call: TRBV6-1; j_call: TRBJ2-7; cdr3_aa: CASRRDRAPHYEQYF
v_call: TRBV18; j_call: TRBJ1-3; cdr3_aa: CASSLTQGALGNTIYF
v_call: TRBV5-6; j_call: TRBJ1-1; cdr3_aa: CASSFKQGAVNTEAFF
v_call: TRBV6-5; j_call: TRBJ1-3; cdr3_aa: CATQPPEGRNTIYF
v_call: TRBV18; j_call: TRBJ2-7; cdr3_aa: CASSPTAGEQYF
v_call: TRBV6-5; j_call: TRBJ1-1; cdr3_aa: CATVDAGGTTEAFF
v_call: TRBV15; j_call: TRBJ1-2; cdr3_aa: CATSTTGIGYTF
v_call: TRBV29-1; j_call: TRBJ1-1; cdr3_aa: CSAGQVEAFF
v_call: TRBV29-1; j_call: TRBJ1-4; cdr3_aa: CSVGHGWAEKLFF
v_call: TRBV11-2; j_call: TRBJ2-7; cdr3_aa: CASSSQIFTYEQYF
v_call: TRBV30; j_call: TRBJ1-5; cdr3_aa: CAWSTGVGPQHF
v_call: TRBV5-1; j_call: TRBJ2-1; cdr3_aa: CASSPGTSGYNEQFF
v_call: TRBV29-1; j_call: TRBJ2-2; cdr3_aa: CSVEDPGLSPGELFF
v_call: TRBV5-1; j_call: TRBJ2-2; cdr3_aa: CASSRGSGELFF